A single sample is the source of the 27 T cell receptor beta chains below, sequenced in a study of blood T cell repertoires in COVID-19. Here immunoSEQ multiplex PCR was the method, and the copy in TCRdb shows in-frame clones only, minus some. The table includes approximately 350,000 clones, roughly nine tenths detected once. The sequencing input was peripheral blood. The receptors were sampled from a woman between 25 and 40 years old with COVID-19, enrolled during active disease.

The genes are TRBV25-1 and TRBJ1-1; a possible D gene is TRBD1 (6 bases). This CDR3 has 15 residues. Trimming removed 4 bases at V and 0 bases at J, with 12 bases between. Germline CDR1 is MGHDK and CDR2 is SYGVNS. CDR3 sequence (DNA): TGTGCCAGCAGTGGCCGGACAGTGTTGAACACTGAAGCTTTCTTT. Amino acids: CASSGRTVLNTEAFF.

CDR3 sequence (DNA): TGCGCCAGCAGTGAGACAGGACAGAACTACGAGCAGTACTTC. Amino acid sequence: CASSETGQNYEQYF. The J gene is TRBJ2-7, the V gene TRBV10-1, with D maybe TRBD1 (6 bases). The V and J ends lost 2 bases and 3 bases respectively, with 11 bases between them. Germline lookup yields CDR1 WNHNN and CDR2 SYGVQD (reference sequence). This CDR3 comprises 14 residues.

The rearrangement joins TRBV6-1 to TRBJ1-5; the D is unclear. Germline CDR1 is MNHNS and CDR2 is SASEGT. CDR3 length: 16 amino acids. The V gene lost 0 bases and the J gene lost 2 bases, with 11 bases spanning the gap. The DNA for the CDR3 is TGTGCCAGCAGTGAAGCAGAGGGCGAAGGCAATCAGCCCCAGCATTTT. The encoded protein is CASSEAEGEGNQPQHF.

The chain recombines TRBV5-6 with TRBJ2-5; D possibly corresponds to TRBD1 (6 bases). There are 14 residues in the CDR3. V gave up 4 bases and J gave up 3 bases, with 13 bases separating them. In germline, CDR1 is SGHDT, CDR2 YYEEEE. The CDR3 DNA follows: TGTGCCAGCAGCACTGGACAGATTGAAGAGACCCAGTACTTC. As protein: CASSTGQIEETQYF.

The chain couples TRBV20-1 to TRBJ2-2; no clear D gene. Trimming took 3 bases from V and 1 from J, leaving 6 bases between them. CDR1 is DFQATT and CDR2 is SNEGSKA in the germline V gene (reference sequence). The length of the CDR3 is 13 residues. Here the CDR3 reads CSASDLNTGELFF. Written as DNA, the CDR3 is TGCAGTGCTAGTGACCTGAACACCGGGGAGCTGTTTTTT.

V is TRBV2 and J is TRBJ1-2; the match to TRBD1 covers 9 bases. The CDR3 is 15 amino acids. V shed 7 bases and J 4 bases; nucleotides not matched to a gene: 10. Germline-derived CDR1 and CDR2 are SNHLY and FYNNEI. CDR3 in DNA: TGTGCCAGCAAAGGCTTACAGGGGGCCGCCTATGGCTACACCTTC. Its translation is CASKGLQGAAYGYTF. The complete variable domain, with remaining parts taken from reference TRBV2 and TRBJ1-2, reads EPEVTQTPSHQVTQMGQEVILRCVPISNHLYFYWYRQILGQKVEFLVSFYNNEISEKSEIFDDQFSVERPDGSNFTLKIRSTKLEDSAMYFCASKGLQGAAYGYTFGSGTRLTVV.

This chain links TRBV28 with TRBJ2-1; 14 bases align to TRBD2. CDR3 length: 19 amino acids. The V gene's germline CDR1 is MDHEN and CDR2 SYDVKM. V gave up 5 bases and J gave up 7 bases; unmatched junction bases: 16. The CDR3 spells CASSQPGLAGASSRNEQFF. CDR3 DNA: TGTGCCAGCAGTCAGCCGGGACTAGCGGGGGCCTCCTCCAGGAATGAGCAGTTCTTC.

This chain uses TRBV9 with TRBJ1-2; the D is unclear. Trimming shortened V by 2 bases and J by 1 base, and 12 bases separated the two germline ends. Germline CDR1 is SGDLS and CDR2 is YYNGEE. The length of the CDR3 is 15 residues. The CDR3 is CASSVDVGSNYGYTF. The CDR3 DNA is TGTGCCAGCAGCGTTGATGTTGGGAGTAACTATGGCTACACCTTC. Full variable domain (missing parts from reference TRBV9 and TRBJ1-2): DSGVTQTPKHLITATGQRVTLRCSPRSGDLSVYWYQQSLDQGLQFLIQYYNGEERAKGNILERFSAQQFPDLHSELNLSSLELGDSALYFCASSVDVGSNYGYTFGSGTRLTVV.

CDR3 DNA sequence: TGTGCCAGCAGCCCGGCGACAGGGGGCCGGAATGAGCAGTTCTTC. Protein product: CASSPATGGRNEQFF. The chain combines TRBV27 with TRBJ2-1; 10 positions match TRBD1. Trimming took 6 bases from V and 7 from J; bases not matched to a gene: 9. Germline V CDR1 and CDR2: MNHEY, SMNVEV (reference sequence). The CDR3 consists of 15 residues.

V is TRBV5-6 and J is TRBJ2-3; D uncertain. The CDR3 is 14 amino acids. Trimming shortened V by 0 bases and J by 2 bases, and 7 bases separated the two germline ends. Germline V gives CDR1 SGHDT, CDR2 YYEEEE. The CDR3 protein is CASSLGQITDTQYF. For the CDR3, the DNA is TGTGCCAGCAGCTTGGGGCAGATCACAGATACGCAGTATTTT.

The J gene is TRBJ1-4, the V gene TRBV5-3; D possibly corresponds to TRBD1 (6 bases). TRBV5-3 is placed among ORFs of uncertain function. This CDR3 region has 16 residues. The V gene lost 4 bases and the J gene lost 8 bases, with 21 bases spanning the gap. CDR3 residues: CARSRYRGGPREKLFF. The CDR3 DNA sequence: TGTGCCAGAAGCCGCTACCGAGGGGGACCGAGGGAAAAACTGTTTTTT.

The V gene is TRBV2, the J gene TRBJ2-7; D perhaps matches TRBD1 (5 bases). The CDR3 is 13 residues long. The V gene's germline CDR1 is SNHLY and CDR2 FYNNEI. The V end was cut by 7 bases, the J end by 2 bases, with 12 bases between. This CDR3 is CASKTETTYEQYF. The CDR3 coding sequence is TGTGCCAGCAAGACAGAAACTACCTACGAGCAGTACTTC.

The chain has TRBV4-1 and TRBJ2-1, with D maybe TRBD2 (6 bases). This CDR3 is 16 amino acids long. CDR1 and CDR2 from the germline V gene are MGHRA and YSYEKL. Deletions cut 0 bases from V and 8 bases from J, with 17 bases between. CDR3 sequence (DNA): TGCGCCAGCAGCCAAGAGGGGCGGGGTGGGGTCGATGAGCAGTTCTTC. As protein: CASSQEGRGGVDEQFF.

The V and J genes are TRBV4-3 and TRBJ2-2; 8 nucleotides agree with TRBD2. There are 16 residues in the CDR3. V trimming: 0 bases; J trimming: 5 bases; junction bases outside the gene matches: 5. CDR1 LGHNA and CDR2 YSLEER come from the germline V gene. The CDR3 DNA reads TGCGCCAGCAGCCAAGACGGGACTAGGAGGACCGGGGAGCTGTTTTTT. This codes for CASSQDGTRRTGELFF.

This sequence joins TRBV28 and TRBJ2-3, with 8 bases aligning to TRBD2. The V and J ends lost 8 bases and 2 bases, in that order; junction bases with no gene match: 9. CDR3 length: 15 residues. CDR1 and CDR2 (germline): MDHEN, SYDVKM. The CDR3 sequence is CASRDGTRATDTQYF. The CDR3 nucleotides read TGTGCCAGCCGAGACGGGACTAGAGCCACAGATACGCAGTATTTT.

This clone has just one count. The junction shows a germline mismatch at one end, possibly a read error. The CDR3 loop is CASSPPGREGNF. CDR3 coding DNA: TGTGCCAGCAGCCCTCCCGGCAGGGAGGGGAACTTT. The V and J genes are TRBV6-2 or TRBV6-3 and TRBJ1-1; a weak D match, TRBD1 (5 bases). Germline CDR1 and CDR2: MNHEY and SVGEGT. The CDR3 is made up of 12 amino acids.

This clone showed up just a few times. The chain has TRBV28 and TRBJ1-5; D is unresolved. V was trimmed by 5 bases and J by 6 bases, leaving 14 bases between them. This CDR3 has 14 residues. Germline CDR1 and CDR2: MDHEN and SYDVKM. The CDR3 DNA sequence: TGTGCCAGCAGTCCGACCATGGAGACTCAGCCCCAGCATTTT. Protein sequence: CASSPTMETQPQHF.

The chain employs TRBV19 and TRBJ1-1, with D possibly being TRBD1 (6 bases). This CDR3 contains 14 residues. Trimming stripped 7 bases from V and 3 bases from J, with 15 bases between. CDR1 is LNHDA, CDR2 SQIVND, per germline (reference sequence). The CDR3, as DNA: TGTGCCAGTACCATACAGGGTGGGGACACTGAAGCTTTCTTT. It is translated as CASTIQGGDTEAFF.

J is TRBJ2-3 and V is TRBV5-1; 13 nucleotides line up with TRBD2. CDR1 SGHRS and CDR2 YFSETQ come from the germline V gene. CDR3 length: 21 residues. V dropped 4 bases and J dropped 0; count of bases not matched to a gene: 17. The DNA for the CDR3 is TGCGCCAGCAGCCCGACCGCACTAGCGGGGGGGGTAAGATGGAGCACAGATACGCAGTATTTT. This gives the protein CASSPTALAGGVRWSTDTQYF.

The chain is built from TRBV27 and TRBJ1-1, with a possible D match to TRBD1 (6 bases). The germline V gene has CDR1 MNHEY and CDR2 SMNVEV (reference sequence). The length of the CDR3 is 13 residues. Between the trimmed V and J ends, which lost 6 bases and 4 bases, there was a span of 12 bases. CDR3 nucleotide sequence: TGTGCCAGCAGGTCGAACAGGGTCACTGAAGCTTTCTTT. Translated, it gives CASRSNRVTEAFF.

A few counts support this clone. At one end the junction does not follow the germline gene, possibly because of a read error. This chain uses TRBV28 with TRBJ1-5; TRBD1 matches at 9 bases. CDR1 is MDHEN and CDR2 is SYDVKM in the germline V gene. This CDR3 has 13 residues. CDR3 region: CASSFLGQGVGYF. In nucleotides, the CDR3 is TGTGCCAGCAGTTTCCTGGGACAGGGTGTCGGGTATTTT.

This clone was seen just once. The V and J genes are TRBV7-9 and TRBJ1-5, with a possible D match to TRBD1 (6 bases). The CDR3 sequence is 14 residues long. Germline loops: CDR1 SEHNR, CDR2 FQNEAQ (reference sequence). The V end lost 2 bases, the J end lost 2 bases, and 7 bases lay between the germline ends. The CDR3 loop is CASSLPGGNQPQHF. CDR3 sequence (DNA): TGTGCCAGCAGCTTACCAGGGGGCAATCAGCCCCAGCATTTT.

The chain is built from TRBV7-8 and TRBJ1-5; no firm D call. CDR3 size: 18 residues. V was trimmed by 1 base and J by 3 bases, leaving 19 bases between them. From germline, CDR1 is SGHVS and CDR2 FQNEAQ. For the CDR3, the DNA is TGTGCCAGCAGCTTAGGTGTAACGGGGAGATTTCCCAATCAGCCCCAGCATTTT. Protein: CASSLGVTGRFPNQPQHF.

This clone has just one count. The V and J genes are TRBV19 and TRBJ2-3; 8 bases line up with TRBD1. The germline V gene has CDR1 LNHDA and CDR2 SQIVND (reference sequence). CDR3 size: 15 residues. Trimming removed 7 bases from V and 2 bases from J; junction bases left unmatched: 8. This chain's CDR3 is CASKSTGDVTDTQYF. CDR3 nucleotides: TGTGCCAGTAAATCGACAGGGGATGTCACAGATACGCAGTATTTT.

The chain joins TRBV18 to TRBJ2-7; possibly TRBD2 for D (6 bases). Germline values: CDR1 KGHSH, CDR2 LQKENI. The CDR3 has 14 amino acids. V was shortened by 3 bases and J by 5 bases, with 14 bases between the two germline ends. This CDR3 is CASSPRTNDDEQYF. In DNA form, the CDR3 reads TGTGCCAGCTCACCTAGGACTAACGATGACGAGCAGTACTTC.

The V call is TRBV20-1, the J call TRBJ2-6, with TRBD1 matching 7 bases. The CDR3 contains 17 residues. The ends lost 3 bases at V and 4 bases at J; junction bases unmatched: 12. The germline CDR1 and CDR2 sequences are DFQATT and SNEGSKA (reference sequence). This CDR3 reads CSASNRGLREGANVLTF. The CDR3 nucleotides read TGCAGTGCTAGTAACAGGGGCCTCCGCGAGGGGGCCAACGTCCTGACTTTC.

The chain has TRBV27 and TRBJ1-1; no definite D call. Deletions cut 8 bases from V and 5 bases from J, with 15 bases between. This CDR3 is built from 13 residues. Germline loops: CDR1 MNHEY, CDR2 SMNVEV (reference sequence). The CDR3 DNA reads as TGTGCCAGCTGGGAGTGGGAGAAGACTGAAGCTTTCTTT. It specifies CASWEWEKTEAFF.